These 23 T cell receptor beta chains were sequenced from one sample in a study of cytomegalovirus exposure and HLA in healthy donors. Primers included in the PCR were 60 Vbeta and 13 Jbeta primers. Measured with immunoSEQ multiplex PCR; TCRdb has only the in-frame clones, and not every one. The sample shows roughly 110,000 clones, 73% of them seen only once. The sequenced sample consisted of PBMCs. These receptors all stem from a man aged 25 to 45 in good health and CMV-seronegative.

The sample holds a few counts of this clone. This sample includes further DNA sequences coding for the same CDR3. The chain recombines TRBV9 with TRBJ1-3; 9 nucleotides line up with TRBD1. The CDR3 length is 16 residues. In germline, CDR1 is SGDLS, CDR2 YYNGEE. Trimming cost V 1 base and J 2 bases; bases outside gene matches: 4. The chain's CDR3 is CASSVNWDRAGNTIYF. DNA for the CDR3: TGTGCCAGCAGCGTAAACTGGGACAGGGCTGGAAACACCATATATTTT. The full variable domain, its missing parts supplied by reference TRBV9 and TRBJ1-3, is DSGVTQTPKHLITATGQRVTLRCSPRSGDLSVYWYQQSLDQGLQFLIQYYNGEERAKGNILERFSAQQFPDLHSELNLSSLELGDSALYFCASSVNWDRAGNTIYFGEGSWLTVV.

V is TRBV7-8 and J is TRBJ1-4; TRBD1 aligns across 9 bases. V shed 5 bases, J shed 0 bases, and the junction held 4 bases outside the gene matches. Germline loops: CDR1 SGHVS, CDR2 FQNEAQ. This CDR3 has 16 residues. The CDR3 coding sequence is TGTGCCAGCAGCCCCGGACAGGGGCCAACTAATGAAAAACTGTTTTTT. Translation gives CASSPGQGPTNEKLFF.

The chain employs TRBV7-9 and TRBJ2-6, with a possible D match to TRBD2 (6 bases). From germline, CDR1 is SEHNR and CDR2 FQNEAQ (reference sequence). Trimming took 5 bases from V and 2 from J, leaving 10 bases between them. This CDR3 has 15 amino acids. DNA of the CDR3: TGTGCCAGCAGCCGGACGGGAGCTGGGGCCAACGTCCTGACTTTC. Amino acid sequence: CASSRTGAGANVLTF.

The chain joins TRBV5-6 to TRBJ2-3, with TRBD2 identical over 11 bases. Germline CDR1 SGHDT, CDR2 YYEEEE. The CDR3 has 17 residues. V was clipped by 0 bases and J by 8 bases; unmatched bases: 11. In nucleotides, the CDR3 is TGTGCCAGCAGCTTGGATAGCGGGAGGGACATAGGGGTTACGCAGTATTTT. Its protein product is CASSLDSGRDIGVTQYF.

This rearrangement joins TRBV5-1 to TRBJ2-5; D possibly corresponds to TRBD1 (5 bases). The germline CDR1 and CDR2 sequences are SGHRS and YFSETQ. Trimming shortened V by 0 bases and J by 1 base, and 7 bases separated the two germline ends. CDR3 length: 14 residues. CDR3 coding DNA: TGCGCCAGCAGCTTGGCGCAGGGCCAAGAGACCCAGTACTTC. Its protein is CASSLAQGQETQYF.

CDR3 amino acids: CASSLGGSSYEQYF. The CDR3 nucleotides read TGTGCCAGCAGCTTGGGCGGCAGCTCCTACGAGCAGTACTTC. The V and J genes are TRBV5-6 and TRBJ2-7, with D unclear. V was clipped by 0 bases and J by 0 bases, with 7 bases between them. The CDR3 loop spans 14 amino acids. From germline, CDR1 is SGHDT and CDR2 YYEEEE.

With regard to this clone: Other DNA sequences from this sample encode an identical CDR3 as well. The genes are TRBV2 and TRBJ2-3; 10 nucleotides agree with TRBD2. Germline V CDR1 and CDR2: SNHLY, FYNNEI. The CDR3 loop spans 16 amino acids. The junction had 7 bases not matched to a gene; V was cut back by 3 bases and J by 4 bases. For the CDR3, the DNA is TGTGCCAGCAGTGAGCGAAGCGGGAGGGTATCAGATACGCAGTATTTT. Translation: CASSERSGRVSDTQYF.

The chain employs TRBV2 and TRBJ2-7, with 7 bases that match TRBD1. CDR3 length: 15 amino acids. J was trimmed by 2 bases and V by 6 bases; bases with no gene match: 10. Per the germline V gene, CDR1 is SNHLY and CDR2 is FYNNEI. The DNA of the CDR3 is TGTGCCAGCAGCGCCTACCGACAGGGTGCCTACGAGCAGTACTTC. It specifies CASSAYRQGAYEQYF.

This clone rates as medium-sized. V usage is TRBV6-5 and J usage is TRBJ1-1; TRBD1 aligns across 7 bases. V was clipped by 2 bases and J by 5 bases; unmatched bases: 5. From germline, CDR1 is MNHEY and CDR2 SVGAGI. The CDR3 covers 14 residues. For the CDR3, the DNA is TGTGCCAGCAGTTACGTTACAGGGGCTACTGAAGCTTTCTTT. As protein: CASSYVTGATEAFF.

The chain uses TRBV28 and TRBJ1-6, with D possibly TRBD1 on 5 matching bases. From germline, CDR1 is MDHEN and CDR2 SYDVKM. The CDR3 is 15 amino acids. V was shortened by 6 bases and J by 2 bases, with 11 bases between the two germline ends. CDR3 bases: TGTGCCAGCAGACCCTCAGGGCCCTATAATTCACCCCTCCACTTT. Translated, it gives CASRPSGPYNSPLHF. The entire variable domain, with the rest obtained from reference TRBV28 and TRBJ1-6, is as follows: DVKVTQSSRYLVKRTGEKVFLECVQDMDHENMFWYRQDPGLGLRLIYFSYDVKMKEKGDIPEGYSVSREKKERFSLILESASTNQTSMYLCASRPSGPYNSPLHFGNGTRLTVT.

The chain carries TRBV2 and TRBJ2-3, with 8 nucleotides matching TRBD1. J lost 4 bases, V lost 6 bases, and 15 bases had no gene match. The CDR3 has 17 amino acids. Germline V gene data show CDR1 as SNHLY and CDR2 as FYNNEI. The CDR3 sequence is CASSWRRTGSVADTQYF. CDR3 nucleotides: TGTGCCAGCAGCTGGCGGCGGACAGGGTCGGTCGCAGATACGCAGTATTTT.

The J gene is TRBJ1-1, the V gene TRBV19; unclear D gene. CDR1 is LNHDA and CDR2 is SQIVND in the germline V gene (reference sequence). Trimming left V 7 bases short and J 1 base short, with 19 bases between. The CDR3 is 16 residues long. CDR3 residues: CASTTRAAGRNTEAFF. DNA of the CDR3: TGTGCCAGTACTACCCGGGCTGCGGGGAGGAACACTGAAGCTTTCTTT. Full variable domain (remainder filled in from reference TRBV19 and TRBJ1-1): DGGITQSPKYLFRKEGQNVTLSCEQNLNHDAMYWYRQDPGQGLRLIYYSQIVNDFQKGDIAEGYSVSREKKESFPLTVTSAQKNPTAFYLCASTTRAAGRNTEAFFGQGTRLTVV.

The chain uses TRBV27 and TRBJ2-1, with 11 positions matching TRBD2. The CDR3 is 17 residues long. Germline V CDR1 and CDR2: MNHEY, SMNVEV (reference sequence). J was trimmed by 7 bases and V by 2 bases; bases with no gene match: 10. CDR3 sequence reads: CASSLGGIAGGRNEQFF. The CDR3 region has the DNA TGTGCCAGCAGTTTAGGAGGGATAGCGGGGGGGCGAAATGAGCAGTTCTTC.

This sequence joins TRBV5-4 and TRBJ2-5; 7 bases match TRBD2. This CDR3 has 14 amino acids. Germline loops: CDR1 SGHNT, CDR2 YYREEE (reference sequence). V shed 7 bases, J shed 2 bases, and the junction held 8 bases outside the gene matches. DNA for the CDR3: TGTGCCAGCGGGGTAAGCGGGGCTCAAGAGACCCAGTACTTC. Protein product: CASGVSGAQETQYF.

The chain employs TRBV9 and TRBJ1-5; D gene unclear. The germline gives CDR1 SGDLS, CDR2 YYNGEE. Trimming removed 5 bases from V and 6 bases from J, with 12 bases in between. This CDR3 has 13 residues. In DNA, the CDR3 is TGTGCCAGCAGTCCAAGCGGAGGTCAGCCCCAGCATTTT. Translation: CASSPSGGQPQHF.

The chain combines TRBV28 with TRBJ2-3, with 9 positions matching TRBD2. Trimming removed 4 bases from V and 2 bases from J; junction bases left unmatched: 19. Germline CDR1 and CDR2: MDHEN and SYDVKM. This CDR3 is built from 20 residues. The CDR3 nucleotides read TGTGCCAGCAGTTCCTCGGTCCATCCCCCCAGCGGGAGGCCCACAGATACGCAGTATTTT. Protein: CASSSSVHPPSGRPTDTQYF.

The chain carries TRBV6-1 and TRBJ2-7; 7 bases line up with TRBD1. The V gene end was trimmed by 4 bases and the J gene end by 2 bases; junction bases not matched to a gene: 5. Looked up from germline, CDR1 is MNHNS and CDR2 is SASEGT. CDR3 length equals 14 residues. The CDR3 sequence is CASSARQGPYEQYF. CDR3 in DNA: TGTGCCAGCAGTGCACGACAGGGCCCCTACGAGCAGTACTTC.

The J gene is TRBJ2-1, the V gene TRBV7-6; 9 nucleotides line up with TRBD1. V lost 6 bases to trimming and J lost 8 bases; unmatched junction nucleotides: 5. This CDR3 has 13 residues. CDR1 is SGHVS and CDR2 is FNYEAQ in the germline V gene. This chain's CDR3 is CASRGQGRYEQFF. The CDR3, as DNA: TGTGCCAGCAGGGGACAGGGTCGCTATGAGCAGTTCTTC. The entire variable domain, with the rest obtained from reference TRBV7-6 and TRBJ2-1, is as follows: GAGVSQSPRYKVTKRGQDVALRCDPISGHVSLYWYRQALGQGPEFLTYFNYEAQQDKSGLPNDRFSAERPEGSISTLTIQRTEQRDSAMYRCASRGQGRYEQFFGPGTRLTVL.

The chain recombines TRBV29-1 with TRBJ1-2; 8 nucleotides line up with TRBD1. This CDR3 comprises 12 residues. CDR1 is SQVTM and CDR2 is ANQGSEA in the germline V gene. After removal of 6 bases from V and 7 bases from J, the junction contained 7 bases not matched to a gene. CDR3 sequence reads: CSVPRTGFGYTF. Written as DNA, the CDR3 is TGCAGCGTACCTCGGACAGGGTTTGGCTACACCTTC.

V is TRBV30 and J is TRBJ2-1; 13 bases fit TRBD2. V was pared by 3 bases and J by 2 bases, with 4 bases of the junction left unmatched. Germline V CDR1 and CDR2: GTSNPN, SVGIG (reference sequence). This CDR3 region has 16 residues. The CDR3 reads CAWRETSGRAYNEQFF. The CDR3 nucleotides read TGTGCCTGGAGGGAAACTAGCGGGAGGGCCTACAATGAGCAGTTCTTC.

This chain uses TRBV9 with TRBJ2-7, with D possibly being TRBD2 (6 bases). The V and J ends lost 4 bases and 0 bases respectively, with 14 bases between them. There are 15 residues in the CDR3. Germline CDR1 SGDLS, CDR2 YYNGEE. The CDR3 sequence is CASSKGLQSSYEQYF. In DNA form, the CDR3 reads TGTGCCAGCAGCAAGGGACTCCAGAGCTCCTACGAGCAGTACTTC.

J is TRBJ2-2 and V is TRBV7-9; 8 bases fit TRBD1. This CDR3 has 15 amino acids. The germline V gene encodes CDR1 SEHNR and CDR2 FQNEAQ (reference sequence). V lost 5 bases and J lost 7; bases outside the gene matches: 9. CDR3 region: CASSARTGWNGELFF. CDR3 DNA: TGTGCCAGCAGCGCCCGGACAGGGTGGAACGGGGAGCTGTTTTTT.

The count of this clone is one. The gene calls are TRBV9 and TRBJ2-1; a weak D match, TRBD2 (6 bases). The germline V gene has CDR1 SGDLS and CDR2 YYNGEE. This CDR3 has 19 residues. The V and J ends lost 0 bases and 0 bases respectively, with 19 bases between them. The CDR3 sequence is CASSVGSRERKSSYNEQFF. CDR3 sequence (DNA): TGTGCCAGCAGCGTAGGAAGTCGGGAGCGGAAGAGCTCCTACAATGAGCAGTTCTTC.